This T cell receptor (beta chain) was identified during a study of T cell repertoires in aging, cancer and after chemotherapy. Study-level background: Chronic lymphocytic leukemia patients on fludarabine- or bendamustine-based regimens gave paired samples before and after chemotherapy. Roughly 10 million TCR reads made up the full dataset.

The germline V gene encodes CDR1 MNHEY and CDR2 SVGAGI. CDR3 size: 14 residues. V was pared by 6 bases and J by 1 base, with 11 bases between. Study conclusions and caveats: Healthy donors lost TCR diversity with age mainly through richness, cancer patients through richness and evenness. In each cancer cohort, median generation probability increased across chemotherapy, suggesting thymic output rebounded.

Amplification of TCR beta used genomic DNA extracted from peripheral blood. This clonotype is classed as medium-sized. The antigen is undetermined. A mixed TRB-A/B primer pool amplified rearranged TRB by multiplex touch-down PCR. Each CDR3 protein is one row after TCRdb ran MiXCR on the multiplex PCR reads. Of several thousand distinct CDR3 sequences listed, 35% to 55% are singletons. The sequence derives from a human donor with a blood cancer. Specimen: blood. This chain links TRBV6-5 with TRBJ2-3; D tentatively reads TRBD1 or TRBD2 (5 bases each). CDR3 bases: TGTGCCAGCAGACGGGACGGGGGCACAGATACGCAGTATTTT. This encodes CASRRDGGTDTQYF.